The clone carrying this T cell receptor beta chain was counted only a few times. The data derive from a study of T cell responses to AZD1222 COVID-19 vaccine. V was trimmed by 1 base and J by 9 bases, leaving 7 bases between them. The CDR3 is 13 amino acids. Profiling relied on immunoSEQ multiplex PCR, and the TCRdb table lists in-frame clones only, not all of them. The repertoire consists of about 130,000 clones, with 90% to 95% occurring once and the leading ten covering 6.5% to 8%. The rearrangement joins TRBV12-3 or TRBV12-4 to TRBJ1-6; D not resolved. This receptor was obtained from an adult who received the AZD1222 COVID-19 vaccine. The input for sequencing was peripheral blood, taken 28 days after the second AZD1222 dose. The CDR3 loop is CASSLEVLSPLHF. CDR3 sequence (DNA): TGTGCCAGCAGTTTAGAAGTCCTTTCACCCCTCCACTTT.